Included here is one T cell receptor (beta chain) sequence, with context. Which antigen it targets is not known. No per-base quality is available; no much larger clone lies one base away. The data were obtained in a study of T-cell memory formation after mild COVID-19 (dated by TCRdb to the early 2020s). About the study as a whole: TCR sequence clusters from the two donors were largely donor specific. In a couple of donors, T-cell clones that expanded and contracted after mild COVID-19 were followed by sequencing TCRalpha and TCRbeta repertoires longitudinally. Two young, previously healthy adult volunteers made up the cohort, one male and one female.

Ficoll-Paque density gradient centrifugation was the method used to isolate PBMCs. Here is what the overall study found, with its caveats: Balanced CD4/CD8 phenotypes were observed for clones contracting from day 15 to 85, whereas a bias towards CD4+ was observed for a second wave of clones expanding from day 15 to 37. The second-wave clones that peaked on day 37 were not confirmed to be SARS-CoV-2 specific. Contracting CD4+ clones were found mainly in CM and EM memory subsets, while CD8+ clones were enriched in EMRA. Only two mild cases were covered by the study, and larger cohorts that include severe cases with pre-infection samples were considered necessary. The detection of some responding clones in pre-infection memory suggests that pre-existing cross-reactive memory T cells joined the SARS-CoV-2 response.

The instrument was an Illumina NovaSeq 6000. cDNA libraries for TCRalpha and TCRbeta were prepared by 5'RACE using constant-segment primers, with sample barcodes and unique molecular identifiers added. Trizol reagent was used to extract RNA from every sample. The libraries were amplified in two PCR steps, and the second step added a second sample barcode and Illumina TruSeq adapters. The libraries were sequenced on an Illumina NovaSeq using 2 x 150 bp paired-end reads. Per the authors' processing: With migec v1.2.7, reads were demultiplexed and then collapsed into UMI-guided consensus sequences. Using mixcr v2.1.11, the UMI consensuses were aligned to TRA and TRB V and J templates and assembled into clonotypes. Expanded or contracted clonotypes were those called significant by both edgeR and NoisET, with noise models trained on biological replicates. For edgeR calls, a false discovery rate-adjusted p below 0.01 and a log2 fold-change threshold of 1 were applied. As an exploratory analysis of dynamics, PCA with hierarchical clustering was applied to max-normalized trajectories of the 1000 most abundant clonotypes. Each responding clone was given a CD4 or CD8 phenotype based on the CD4+ and CD8+ repertoires, which had been sequenced separately. The public reads were reanalyzed by TCRdb: fastp trimming at Q25, MiXCR alignment, in-frame beta chains only. Duplicate CDR3 protein sequences are folded into a single record with the most common DNA and genes. None of the V and J calls come from the authors' own analysis; TCRdb made them. Recorded for this sample are 400,000 to 500,000 distinct CDR3 sequences; 20% of them occurred a single time. The ten largest make up roughly 8.4% of the sample.

The sample consisted of PBMCs or a T cell subset sorted from them (not recorded which). The sequence came from an adult woman who had mild COVID-19 (a few samples of this study predate the infection). The sample titles of this study are shuffled in the database, so cell type and time point are left out; the donor was told from shared clones.

The CDR3 is CASKVLPGQRGNYEQYF. In nucleotide form, the sequence is TGTGCCAGCAAAGTCCTCCCGGGACAAAGGGGGAATTACGAGCAGTACTTC. The chain joins TRBV6-5 to TRBJ2-7; tentative D gene TRBD1, with 6 bases matching. V sheds 7 bases and J sheds 4 bases, leaving 26 bases between their ends. The germline V gene encodes CDR1 MNHEY and CDR2 SVGAGI. Taken from cysteine to phenylalanine, the CDR3 has 17 residues. The CDR3 DNA has 51 bases and is translated from base 1.